This T cell receptor beta chain was observed in a study of vaccination effects on CD4 cells after COVID-19. Some clones are missing from TCRdb's copy, which holds only in-frame ones; the method was immunoSEQ multiplex PCR. This table has roughly 73,000 clones, about 69% appearing once. This clone was detected only once. Its specificity is unknown. Germline loops: CDR1 LGHNT, CDR2 FRNRAP. V lost 0 bases and J 3 bases, leaving 9 bases between the germline ends. The CDR3 has 16 amino acids. Before sequencing, viral peptide pools were used by the ViraFEST assay to expand antigen-specific CD4+ T cells. Scientists isolated CD4+ T cells after a roughly ten-day culture period ended. From March to December 2020, the person had a SARS-CoV-2 infection that was confirmed by PCR. PBMC were cultured at roughly 2 million per well with about 10 IU/ml IL-2 and 9 to 10 ug/ml peptides. Half the medium was replaced with IL-2 medium on days 3 and 7.

The sequencing used CD4+ T cells from PBMCs cultured with HIV peptides, collected before COVID-19 vaccination. Described subset: HIV-1 Nef peptide pool negative control/reference culture. This chain connects TRBV12-5 to TRBJ2-6; TRBD2 might be the D (5 bases). The sequence derives from a human donor who had a prior SARS-CoV-2 infection. In DNA form, the CDR3 reads TGTGCTAGTGGTTTGGTGCCGGGGTTTGGGGCCAACGTCCTGACTTTC. Translated, it gives CASGLVPGFGANVLTF.